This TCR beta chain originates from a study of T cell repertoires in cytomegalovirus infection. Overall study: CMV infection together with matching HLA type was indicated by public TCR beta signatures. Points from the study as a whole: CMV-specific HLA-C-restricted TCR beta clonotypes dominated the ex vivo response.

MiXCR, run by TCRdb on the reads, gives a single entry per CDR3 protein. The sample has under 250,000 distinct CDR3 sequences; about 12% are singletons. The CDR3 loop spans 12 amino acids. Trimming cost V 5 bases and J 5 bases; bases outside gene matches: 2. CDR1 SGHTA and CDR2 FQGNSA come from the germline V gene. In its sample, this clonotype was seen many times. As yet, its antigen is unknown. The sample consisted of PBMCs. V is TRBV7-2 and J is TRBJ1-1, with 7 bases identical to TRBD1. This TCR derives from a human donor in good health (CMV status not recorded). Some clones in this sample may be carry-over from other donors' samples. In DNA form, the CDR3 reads TGTGCCAGCAGCGACAGGGTTACTGAAGCTTTCTTT. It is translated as CASSDRVTEAFF.